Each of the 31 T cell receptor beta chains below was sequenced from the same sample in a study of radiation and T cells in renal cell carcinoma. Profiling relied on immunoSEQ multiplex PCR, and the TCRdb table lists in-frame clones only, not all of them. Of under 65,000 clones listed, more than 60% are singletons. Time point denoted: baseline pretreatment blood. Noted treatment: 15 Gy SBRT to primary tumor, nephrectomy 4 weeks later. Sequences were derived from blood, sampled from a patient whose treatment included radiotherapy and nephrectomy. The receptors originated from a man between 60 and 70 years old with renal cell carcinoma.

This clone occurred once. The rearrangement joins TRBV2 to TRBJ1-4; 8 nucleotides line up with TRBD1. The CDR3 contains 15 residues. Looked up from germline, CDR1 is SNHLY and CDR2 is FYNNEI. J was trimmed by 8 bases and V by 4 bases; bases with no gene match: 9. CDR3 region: CASSVRDRGWEKLFF. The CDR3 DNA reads TGTGCCAGCAGTGTTCGAGACAGGGGATGGGAAAAACTGTTTTTT.

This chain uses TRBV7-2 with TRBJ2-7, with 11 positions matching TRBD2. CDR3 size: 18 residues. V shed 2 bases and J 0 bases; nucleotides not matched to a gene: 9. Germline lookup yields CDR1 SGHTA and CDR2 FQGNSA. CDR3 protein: CASSLTHTSGGNSYEQYF. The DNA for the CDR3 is TGTGCCAGCAGCTTAACGCATACTAGCGGGGGAAACTCCTACGAGCAGTACTTC.

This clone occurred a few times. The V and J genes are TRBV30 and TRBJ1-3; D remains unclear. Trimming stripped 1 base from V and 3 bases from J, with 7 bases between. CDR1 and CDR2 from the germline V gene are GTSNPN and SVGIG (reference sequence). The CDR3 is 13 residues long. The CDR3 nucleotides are TGTGCCTGGAGTGAAGGGTATGGAAACACCATATATTTT. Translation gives CAWSEGYGNTIYF.

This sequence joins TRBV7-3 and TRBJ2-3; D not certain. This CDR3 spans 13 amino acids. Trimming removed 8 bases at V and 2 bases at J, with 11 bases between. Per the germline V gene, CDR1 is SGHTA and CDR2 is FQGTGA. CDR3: CASAATNTDTQYF. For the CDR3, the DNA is TGTGCCAGCGCGGCTACAAACACAGATACGCAGTATTTT.

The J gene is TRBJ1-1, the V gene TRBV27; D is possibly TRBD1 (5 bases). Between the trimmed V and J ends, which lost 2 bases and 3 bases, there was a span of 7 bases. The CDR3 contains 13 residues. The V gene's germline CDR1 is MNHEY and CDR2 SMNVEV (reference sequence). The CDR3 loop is CASSLGADTEAFF. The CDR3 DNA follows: TGTGCCAGCAGTTTAGGGGCAGACACTGAAGCTTTCTTT.

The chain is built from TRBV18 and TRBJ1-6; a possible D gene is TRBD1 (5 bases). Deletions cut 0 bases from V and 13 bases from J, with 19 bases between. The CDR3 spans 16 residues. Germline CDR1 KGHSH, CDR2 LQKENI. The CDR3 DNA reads TGTGCCAGCTCACCACCGACTCTGACCCAGGGATCGCCCCTCCACTTT. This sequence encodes CASSPPTLTQGSPLHF.

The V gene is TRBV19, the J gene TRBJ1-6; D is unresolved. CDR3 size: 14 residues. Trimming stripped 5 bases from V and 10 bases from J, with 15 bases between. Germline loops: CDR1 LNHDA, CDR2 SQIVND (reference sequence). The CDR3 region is CASSAGKEGSPLHF. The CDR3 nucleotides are TGTGCCAGTAGTGCCGGGAAGGAAGGGTCACCCCTCCACTTT.

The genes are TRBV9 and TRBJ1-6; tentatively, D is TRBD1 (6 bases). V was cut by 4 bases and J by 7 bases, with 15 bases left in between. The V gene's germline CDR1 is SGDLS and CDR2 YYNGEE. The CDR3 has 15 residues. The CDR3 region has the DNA TGTGCCAGCAGCCCAGCAGGGGTTACCAATTCACCCCTCCACTTT. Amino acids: CASSPAGVTNSPLHF.

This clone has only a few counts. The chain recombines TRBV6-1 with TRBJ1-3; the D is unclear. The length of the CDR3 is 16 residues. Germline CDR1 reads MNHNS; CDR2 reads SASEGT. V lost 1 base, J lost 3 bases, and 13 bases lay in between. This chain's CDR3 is CASSEEGSGFGNTIYF. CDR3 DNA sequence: TGTGCCAGCAGTGAAGAAGGTTCAGGCTTTGGAAACACCATATATTTT.

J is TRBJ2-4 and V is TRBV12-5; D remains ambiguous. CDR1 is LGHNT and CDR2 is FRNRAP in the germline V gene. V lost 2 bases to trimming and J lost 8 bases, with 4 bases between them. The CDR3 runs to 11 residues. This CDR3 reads CASGLKYIQYF. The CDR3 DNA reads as TGTGCTAGTGGTTTGAAATACATTCAGTACTTC.

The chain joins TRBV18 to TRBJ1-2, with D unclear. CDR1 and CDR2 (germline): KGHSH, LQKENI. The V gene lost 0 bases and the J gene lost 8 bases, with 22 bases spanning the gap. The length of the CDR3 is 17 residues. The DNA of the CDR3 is TGTGCCAGCTCACCACCGGTAGGAGGAATGGACCCGAAGGGCTACACCTTC. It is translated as CASSPPVGGMDPKGYTF.

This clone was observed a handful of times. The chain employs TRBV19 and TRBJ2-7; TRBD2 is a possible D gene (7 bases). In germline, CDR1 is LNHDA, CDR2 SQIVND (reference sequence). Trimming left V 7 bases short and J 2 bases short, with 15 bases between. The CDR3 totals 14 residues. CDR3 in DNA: TGTGCCAGTACGGGAGGAGGGGGGGCCTACGAGCAGTACTTC. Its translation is CASTGGGGAYEQYF. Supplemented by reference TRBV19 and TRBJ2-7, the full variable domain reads DGGITQSPKYLFRKEGQNVTLSCEQNLNHDAMYWYRQDPGQGLRLIYYSQIVNDFQKGDIAEGYSVSREKKESFPLTVTSAQKNPTAFYLCASTGGGGAYEQYFGPGTRLTVT.

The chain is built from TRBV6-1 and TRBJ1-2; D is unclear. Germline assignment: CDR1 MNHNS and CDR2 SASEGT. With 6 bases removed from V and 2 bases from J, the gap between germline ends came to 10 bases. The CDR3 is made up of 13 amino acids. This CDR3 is CASSSGRNYGYTF. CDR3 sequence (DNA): TGTGCCAGCAGCTCCGGGAGGAACTATGGCTACACCTTC.

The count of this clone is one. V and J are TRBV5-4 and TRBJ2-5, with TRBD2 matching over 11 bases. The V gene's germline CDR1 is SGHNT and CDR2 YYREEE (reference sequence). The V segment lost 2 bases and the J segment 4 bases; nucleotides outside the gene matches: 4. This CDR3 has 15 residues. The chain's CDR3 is CASSFRLAGTETQYF. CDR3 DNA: TGTGCCAGCAGCTTTAGACTAGCGGGGACAGAGACCCAGTACTTC.

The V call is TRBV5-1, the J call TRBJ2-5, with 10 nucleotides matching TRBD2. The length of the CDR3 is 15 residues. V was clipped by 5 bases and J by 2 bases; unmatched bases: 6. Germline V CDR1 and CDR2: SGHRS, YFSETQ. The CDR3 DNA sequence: TGCGCCAGCAGGATACAACTAGCGGGGCAAGAGACCCAGTACTTC. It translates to CASRIQLAGQETQYF.

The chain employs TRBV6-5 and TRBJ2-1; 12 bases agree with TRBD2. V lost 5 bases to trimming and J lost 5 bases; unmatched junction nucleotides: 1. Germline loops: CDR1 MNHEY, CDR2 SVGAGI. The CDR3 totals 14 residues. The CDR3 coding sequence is TGTGCCAGCAGTCGACTAGCGGGAGACAATGAGCAGTTCTTC. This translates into CASSRLAGDNEQFF.

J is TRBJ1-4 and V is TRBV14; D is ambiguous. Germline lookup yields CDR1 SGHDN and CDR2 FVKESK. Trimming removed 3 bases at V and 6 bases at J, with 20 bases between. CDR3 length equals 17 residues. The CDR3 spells CASSQVNDMRTYEKLFF. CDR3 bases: TGTGCCAGCAGCCAGGTCAATGATATGCGGACGTATGAAAAACTGTTTTTT.

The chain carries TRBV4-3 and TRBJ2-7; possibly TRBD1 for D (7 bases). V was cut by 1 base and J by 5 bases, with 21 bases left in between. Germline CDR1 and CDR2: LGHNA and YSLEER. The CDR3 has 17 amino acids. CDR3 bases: TGCGCCAGCAGCCAAGGACACACAACACAGGGGAGGAACGAGCAGTACTTC. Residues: CASSQGHTTQGRNEQYF.

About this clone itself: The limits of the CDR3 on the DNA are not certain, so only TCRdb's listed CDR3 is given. The CDR3 is CASSSSADGRPYQPQHF. The chain combines TRBV28 with TRBJ1-5. Germline V gene lookup returns CDR1 MDHEN and CDR2 SYDVKM. The CDR3 comprises 17 residues, both ends counted.

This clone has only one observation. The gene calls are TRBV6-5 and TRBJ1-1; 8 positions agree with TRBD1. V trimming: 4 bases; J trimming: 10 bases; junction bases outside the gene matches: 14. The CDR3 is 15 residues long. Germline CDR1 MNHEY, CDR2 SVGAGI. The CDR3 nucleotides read TGTGCCAGCAGTTGGGAACGACAGGGGACTAGTATAGCTTTCTTT. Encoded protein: CASSWERQGTSIAFF.

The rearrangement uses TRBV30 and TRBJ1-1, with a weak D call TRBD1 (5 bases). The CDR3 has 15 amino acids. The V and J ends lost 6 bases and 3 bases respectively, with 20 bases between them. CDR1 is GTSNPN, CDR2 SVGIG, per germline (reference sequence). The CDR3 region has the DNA TGTGCCTGTGGCCGGGACGGCATTTTTGACACTGAAGCTTTCTTT. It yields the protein CACGRDGIFDTEAFF.

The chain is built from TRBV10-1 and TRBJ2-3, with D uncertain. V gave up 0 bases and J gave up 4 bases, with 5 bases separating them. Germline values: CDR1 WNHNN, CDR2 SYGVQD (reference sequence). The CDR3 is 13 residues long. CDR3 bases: TGCGCCAGCAGTGAGTCCGTAGCAGATACGCAGTATTTT. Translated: CASSESVADTQYF.

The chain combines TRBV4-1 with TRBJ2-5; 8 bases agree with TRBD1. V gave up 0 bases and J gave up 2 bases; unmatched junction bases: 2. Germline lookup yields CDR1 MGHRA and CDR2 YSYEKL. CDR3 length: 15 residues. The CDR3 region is CASSQDGTGQETQYF. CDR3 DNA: TGCGCCAGCAGCCAAGATGGGACAGGACAAGAGACCCAGTACTTC.

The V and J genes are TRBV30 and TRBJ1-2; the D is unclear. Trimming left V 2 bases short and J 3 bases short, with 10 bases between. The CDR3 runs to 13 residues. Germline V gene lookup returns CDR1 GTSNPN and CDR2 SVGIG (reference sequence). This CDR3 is CAWSTGSYYGYTF. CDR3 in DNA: TGTGCCTGGAGTACGGGAAGTTACTATGGCTACACCTTC.

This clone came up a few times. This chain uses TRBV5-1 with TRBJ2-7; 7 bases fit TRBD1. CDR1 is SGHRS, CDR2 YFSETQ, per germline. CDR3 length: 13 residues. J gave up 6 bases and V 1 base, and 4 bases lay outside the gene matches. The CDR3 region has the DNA TGCGCCAGCAGCTTGCTCGGGACAGTCGAGCAGTACTTC. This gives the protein CASSLLGTVEQYF. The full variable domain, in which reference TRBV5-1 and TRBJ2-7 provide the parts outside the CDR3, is KAGVTQTPRYLIKTRGQQVTLSCSPISGHRSVSWYQQTPGQGLQFLFEYFSETQRNKGNFPGRFSGRQFSNSRSEMNVSTLELGDSALYLCASSLLGTVEQYFGPGTRLTVT.

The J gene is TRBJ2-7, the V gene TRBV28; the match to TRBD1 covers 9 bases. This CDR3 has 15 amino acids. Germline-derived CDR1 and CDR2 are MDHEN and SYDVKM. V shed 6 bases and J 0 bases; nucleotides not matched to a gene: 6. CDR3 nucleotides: TGTGCCAGCAGACGGACAGGGGTTAGCTCCTACGAGCAGTACGTC. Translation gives CASRRTGVSSYEQYV.

This CDR3 is CASSSGTSLGELFF. In nucleotides, the CDR3 is TGTGCCAGCAGCTCCGGGACATCTTTAGGGGAGCTGTTTTTT. The chain is built from TRBV7-9 and TRBJ2-2; a weak D match, TRBD1 (6 bases). This CDR3 is built from 14 residues. Trimming took off 4 bases at V and 8 bases at J, with 14 bases between the two ends. Germline-derived CDR1 and CDR2 are SEHNR and FQNEAQ (reference sequence).

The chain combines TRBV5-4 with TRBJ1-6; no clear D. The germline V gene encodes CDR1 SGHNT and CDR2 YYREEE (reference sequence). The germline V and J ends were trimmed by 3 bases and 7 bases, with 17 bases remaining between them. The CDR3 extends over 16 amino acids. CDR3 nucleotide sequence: TGTGCCAGCAGCTCCTCTTGGGGAGAGGAGAATTCACCCCTCCACTTT. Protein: CASSSSWGEENSPLHF.

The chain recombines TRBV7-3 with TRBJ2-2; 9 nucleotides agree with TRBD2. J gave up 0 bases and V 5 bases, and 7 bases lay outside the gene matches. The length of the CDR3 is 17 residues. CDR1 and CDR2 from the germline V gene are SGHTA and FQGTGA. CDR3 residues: CASSPPSGASNTGELFF. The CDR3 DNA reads TGTGCCAGCAGCCCCCCTAGCGGGGCCTCGAACACCGGGGAGCTGTTTTTT.

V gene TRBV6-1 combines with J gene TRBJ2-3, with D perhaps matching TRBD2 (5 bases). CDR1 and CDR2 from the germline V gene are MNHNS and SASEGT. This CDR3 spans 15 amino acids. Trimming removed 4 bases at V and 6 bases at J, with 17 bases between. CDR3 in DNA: TGTGCCAGCAGTGTGGCTAAGACGGGGAGCGATACGCAGTATTTT. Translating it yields CASSVAKTGSDTQYF.

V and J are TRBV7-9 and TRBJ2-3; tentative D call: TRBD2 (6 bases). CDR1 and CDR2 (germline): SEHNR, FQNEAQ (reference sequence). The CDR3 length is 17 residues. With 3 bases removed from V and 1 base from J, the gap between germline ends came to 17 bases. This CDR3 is CASSFKKGGGGTDTQYF. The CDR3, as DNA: TGTGCCAGCAGCTTTAAAAAGGGAGGAGGAGGCACAGATACGCAGTATTTT.